The 28 T cell receptor beta chains below come from one sample, sequenced in a study of blood T cell repertoires in COVID-19. Profiled with immunoSEQ multiplex PCR; TCRdb holds only in-frame clones, not every one. Among 85,000 to 110,000 clones listed, about 90% were seen once. Sequencing was done on a sample of peripheral blood. The source of these receptors is a human donor in a cohort sampled during active COVID-19.

This chain connects TRBV9 to TRBJ2-7, with D possibly TRBD1 on 5 matching bases. This CDR3 has 12 amino acids. Germline CDR1 is SGDLS and CDR2 is YYNGEE. With 4 bases removed from V and 4 bases from J, the gap between germline ends came to 9 bases. DNA for the CDR3: TGTGCCAGCAGCCCCGACAGTTACGAGCAGTACTTC. This gives the protein CASSPDSYEQYF.

This clone has a single count. In DNA form, the CDR3 reads TGTGCCAGCAGTTTTGCGGGGGGCTATGGCTACACCTTC. Its protein product is CASSFAGGYGYTF. The rearrangement uses TRBV12-3 or TRBV12-4 and TRBJ1-2, with a possible D match to TRBD1 (5 bases). The CDR3 totals 13 residues. Trimming took 3 bases from V and 4 from J, leaving 9 bases between them.

The gene calls are TRBV16 and TRBJ2-1; 9 bases agree with TRBD2. Per germline, CDR1 KGHSY and CDR2 FQNENV. This CDR3 region has 16 residues. V lost 2 bases, J lost 3 bases, and 5 bases stayed unmatched. CDR3 loop: CASSQTIAGVYNEQFF. The CDR3 nucleotides are TGTGCCAGCAGCCAAACGATAGCGGGAGTCTACAATGAGCAGTTCTTC.

This clone has a handful of counts. V gene TRBV9 combines with J gene TRBJ1-5; maybe TRBD1 (5 bases). The ends were cut back, 0 bases at V and 3 bases at J, with 7 bases in the middle. The germline CDR1 and CDR2 sequences are SGDLS and YYNGEE. This CDR3 spans 14 amino acids. The CDR3 loop reads CASSVDGANQPQHF. The CDR3 coding sequence is TGTGCCAGCAGCGTAGATGGGGCCAATCAGCCCCAGCATTTT.

J is TRBJ2-3 and V is TRBV6-2 or TRBV6-3, with 7 positions matching TRBD1. Trimming cost V 5 bases and J 6 bases; bases outside gene matches: 8. Germline V lookup: CDR1 MNHEY, CDR2 SVGEGT. The CDR3 length is 14 residues. The DNA of the CDR3 is TGTGCCAGCAGTCCCGGACAGGTCTTGGATACGCAGTATTTT. Translation: CASSPGQVLDTQYF.

The chain is built from TRBV6-5 and TRBJ2-7; 7 bases align to TRBD2. The CDR3 totals 15 residues. The V gene's germline CDR1 is MNHEY and CDR2 SVGAGI. V lost 6 bases, J lost 0 bases, and 8 bases stayed unmatched. The DNA for the CDR3 is TGTGCCAGCAGACCTAGCGGACCAAGCTCCTACGAGCAGTACTTC. Protein product: CASRPSGPSSYEQYF.

The chain has TRBV7-8 and TRBJ2-3; D gene uncertain. In germline, CDR1 is SGHVS, CDR2 FQNEAQ. Trimming removed 2 bases from V and 0 bases from J, with 15 bases in between. This CDR3 contains 17 residues. This CDR3 reads CASSLFLLPLSTDTQYF. As DNA, the CDR3 is TGTGCCAGCAGCTTATTTTTACTTCCATTAAGCACAGATACGCAGTATTTT.

The CDR3 coding sequence is TGCGCCAGCAGCTTGGCCGGAGGGGGCGAGGCTGAAGCTTTCTTT. Translating it yields CASSLAGGGEAEAFF. The chain links TRBV5-1 to TRBJ1-1, with 7 bases aligning to TRBD1. Per germline, CDR1 SGHRS and CDR2 YFSETQ. Trimming took 0 bases from V and 6 from J; bases not matched to a gene: 8. This CDR3 spans 15 amino acids.

The CDR3, as DNA: TGTGCCAGCAGCTTAGTGGGGACAGGGGGCATGAACACTGAAGCTTTCTTT. Translating it yields CASSLVGTGGMNTEAFF. This chain joins TRBV7-2 and TRBJ1-1; 12 nucleotides match TRBD1. With V trimmed by 1 base and J by 0 bases, 3 bases remained unmatched. The CDR3 covers 17 residues. CDR1 is SGHTA and CDR2 is FQGNSA in the germline V gene.

The J gene is TRBJ2-6, the V gene TRBV24-1; 10 bases agree with TRBD1. Germline CDR1 KGHDR, CDR2 SFDVKD. V lost 1 base and J lost 4; bases outside the gene matches: 6. This CDR3 has 18 amino acids. The CDR3 DNA reads as TGTGCCACCAGTGATTTTAGGACAGGGGGATCGGGGGCCAACGTCCTGACTTTC. This codes for CATSDFRTGGSGANVLTF.

The chain employs TRBV7-2 and TRBJ2-3, with 8 bases that match TRBD2. Germline loops: CDR1 SGHTA, CDR2 FQGNSA. After removal of 2 bases from V and 6 bases from J, the junction contained 4 bases not matched to a gene. CDR3 length: 14 amino acids. The CDR3 protein is CASSLNAGGDTQYF. In nucleotides, the CDR3 is TGTGCCAGCAGCTTAAATGCGGGGGGTGATACGCAGTATTTT.

J is TRBJ2-7 and V is TRBV6-6; perhaps TRBD1 as D (7 bases). With 2 bases removed from V and 3 bases from J, the gap between germline ends came to 11 bases. Germline lookup yields CDR1 MNHNY and CDR2 SVGAGI (reference sequence). CDR3 length: 14 amino acids. The CDR3 DNA sequence: TGTGCCAGCAGTTACGCGGGACAGAACTACGAGCAGTACTTC. Protein product: CASSYAGQNYEQYF.

The chain has TRBV18 and TRBJ2-3; 10 bases fit TRBD1. The CDR3 runs to 17 residues. Germline V gene data show CDR1 as KGHSH and CDR2 as LQKENI. The trim removed 4 bases at V and 4 bases at J, leaving 11 bases unmatched. CDR3: CASSQPTGGWRADTQYF. CDR3 bases: TGTGCCAGCTCACAACCGACAGGGGGCTGGAGGGCAGATACGCAGTATTTT.

J is TRBJ1-4 and V is TRBV30, with D maybe TRBD1 (5 bases). The CDR3 consists of 15 residues. Germline-derived CDR1 and CDR2 are GTSNPN and SVGIG (reference sequence). Trimming removed 0 bases at V and 1 base at J, with 9 bases between. This CDR3 reads CAWSVFRGTNEKLFF. CDR3 DNA: TGTGCCTGGAGTGTATTTAGGGGAACTAATGAAAAACTGTTTTTT. Looking up the rest from reference TRBV30 and TRBJ1-4 gives the full variable domain: SQTIHQWPATLVQPVGSPLSLECTVEGTSNPNLYWYRQAAGRGLQLLFYSVGIGQISSEVPQNLSASRPQDRQFILSSKKLLLSDSGFYLCAWSVFRGTNEKLFFGSGTQLSVL.

J is TRBJ2-2 and V is TRBV11-2; 7 bases align to TRBD1. The ends lost 1 base at V and 4 bases at J; junction bases unmatched: 9. The germline gives CDR1 SGHAT, CDR2 FQNNGV. The CDR3 has 17 amino acids. The CDR3 loop is CASSLVRTGAVTGELFF. CDR3 sequence (DNA): TGTGCCAGCAGCTTAGTTAGGACAGGAGCGGTCACCGGGGAGCTGTTTTTT.

The CDR3 nucleotides read TGCGCCAGCAGCCAAGAACAGGGAGGGAGCAATCAGCCCCAGCATTTT. Protein sequence: CASSQEQGGSNQPQHF. The chain combines TRBV4-1 with TRBJ1-5, with D possibly matching TRBD1 (6 bases). V lost 0 bases and J lost 1, with 10 bases in between. The CDR3 covers 16 residues. CDR1 MGHRA and CDR2 YSYEKL come from the germline V gene.

The chain recombines TRBV7-9 with TRBJ2-1, with TRBD2 identical over 7 bases. J was trimmed by 10 bases and V by 4 bases; bases with no gene match: 16. This CDR3 is built from 16 residues. CDR1 is SEHNR, CDR2 FQNEAQ, per germline (reference sequence). The CDR3 nucleotides read TGTGCCAGCAGCTGGGCCGGGACTACAGTCGGACGGGAGCAGTTCTTC. Residues: CASSWAGTTVGREQFF.

This clone was seen once. The junction shows a germline mismatch at one end, possibly a read error. This chain joins TRBV30 and TRBJ2-7, with 7 bases identical to TRBD1. Germline values: CDR1 GTSNPN, CDR2 SVGIG (reference sequence). The CDR3 runs to 11 residues. The CDR3 here is CAWSYGDRADF. The CDR3, as DNA: TGTGCCTGGAGTTACGGCGACAGGGCGGACTTC. Filled out from reference TRBV30 and TRBJ2-7, the complete variable domain reads SQTIHQWPATLVQPVGSPLSLECTVEGTSNPNLYWYRQAAGRGLQLLFYSVGIGQISSEVPQNLSASRPQDRQFILSSKKLLLSDSGFYLCAWSYGDRADFGPGTRLTVT.

This sequence joins TRBV30 and TRBJ1-1; TRBD1 might be the D (5 bases). CDR1 GTSNPN and CDR2 SVGIG come from the germline V gene (reference sequence). The CDR3 spans 13 residues. Trimming stripped 4 bases from V and 0 bases from J, with 9 bases between. The DNA for the CDR3 is TGTGCCTGGACCCGGGGGATGAACACTGAAGCTTTCTTT. Translation gives CAWTRGMNTEAFF. The full variable domain, rest sourced from reference TRBV30 and TRBJ1-1, is SQTIHQWPATLVQPVGSPLSLECTVEGTSNPNLYWYRQAAGRGLQLLFYSVGIGQISSEVPQNLSASRPQDRQFILSSKKLLLSDSGFYLCAWTRGMNTEAFFGQGTRLTVV.

This rearrangement joins TRBV6-5 to TRBJ1-5; unclear D gene. Germline-derived CDR1 and CDR2 are MNHEY and SVGAGI. This CDR3 is built from 13 residues. Trimming stripped 5 bases from V and 2 bases from J, with 7 bases between. The CDR3 region is CASSRLGNQPQHF. As DNA, the CDR3 is TGTGCCAGCAGTCGTCTAGGCAATCAGCCCCAGCATTTT.

The rearrangement uses TRBV9 and TRBJ1-2, with a possible D match to TRBD1 (6 bases). Germline-derived CDR1 and CDR2 are SGDLS and YYNGEE. The CDR3 contains 14 residues. With 3 bases removed from V and 6 bases from J, the gap between germline ends came to 15 bases. The CDR3 region has the DNA TGTGCCAGCAGCGCCCGTGACAGGTTTCATGGCTACACCTTC. It codes for CASSARDRFHGYTF. Filled out from reference TRBV9 and TRBJ1-2, the complete variable domain reads DSGVTQTPKHLITATGQRVTLRCSPRSGDLSVYWYQQSLDQGLQFLIQYYNGEERAKGNILERFSAQQFPDLHSELNLSSLELGDSALYFCASSARDRFHGYTFGSGTRLTVV.

V gene TRBV3-1 (or the pseudogene TRBV3-2) combines with J gene TRBJ2-7, with D tentatively TRBD2 (7 bases). Germline CDR1 reads LGHDT; CDR2 reads YNNKEL (reference sequence). V shed 7 bases and J shed 3 bases, with 22 bases lying between them. This CDR3 comprises 16 residues. The CDR3 bases are TGTGCCAGCACCCAGCGAGGGGGGGAGGGCCGCTACGAGCAGTACTTC. It specifies CASTQRGGEGRYEQYF.

The chain recombines TRBV5-1 with TRBJ1-1, with TRBD1 matching over 12 bases. The germline gives CDR1 SGHRS, CDR2 YFSETQ. V lost 4 bases to trimming and J lost 5 bases; unmatched junction nucleotides: 6. The CDR3 contains 15 residues. The chain's CDR3 is CASSHRDRGQTEAFF. CDR3 bases: TGCGCCAGCAGCCACCGGGACAGGGGGCAGACTGAAGCTTTCTTT. Combining the CDR3 with reference TRBV5-1 and TRBJ1-1 gives the whole variable domain KAGVTQTPRYLIKTRGQQVTLSCSPISGHRSVSWYQQTPGQGLQFLFEYFSETQRNKGNFPGRFSGRQFSNSRSEMNVSTLELGDSALYLCASSHRDRGQTEAFFGQGTRLTVV.

This chain uses TRBV27 with TRBJ2-7; 7 nucleotides match TRBD2. The CDR3 covers 14 residues. J was trimmed by 2 bases and V by 8 bases; bases with no gene match: 9. Germline-derived CDR1 and CDR2 are MNHEY and SMNVEV (reference sequence). The CDR3 here is CASGGGLPTYEQYF. For the CDR3, the DNA is TGTGCCAGCGGGGGGGGACTACCAACCTACGAGCAGTACTTC.

This chain links TRBV5-4 with TRBJ1-1; D remains ambiguous. Germline V gene sequence: CDR1 SGHNT, CDR2 YYREEE (reference sequence). The CDR3 consists of 14 residues. Trimming left V 0 bases short and J 4 bases short, with 10 bases between. CDR3 DNA: TGTGCCAGCAGCTTGGATGCGGGCCTCACTGAAGCTTTCTTT. Residues: CASSLDAGLTEAFF.

The chain combines TRBV5-1 with TRBJ1-2, with D possibly matching TRBD1 (6 bases). Germline-derived CDR1 and CDR2 are SGHRS and YFSETQ. The CDR3 length is 15 residues. Trimming stripped 0 bases from V and 6 bases from J, with 15 bases between. This CDR3 reads CASSLALGGSDGYTF. DNA for the CDR3: TGCGCCAGCAGCTTGGCACTAGGGGGATCAGATGGCTACACCTTC.

The V call is TRBV18, the J call TRBJ2-5, with D perhaps matching TRBD2 (5 bases). V dropped 4 bases and J dropped 3 bases, with 9 bases sitting between them. This CDR3 contains 13 residues. The germline V gene has CDR1 KGHSH and CDR2 LQKENI. The CDR3 bases are TGTGCCAGCTCACGTTCCGGGGAAGAGACCCAGTACTTC. Protein product: CASSRSGEETQYF.

The genes are TRBV9 and TRBJ1-1; TRBD1 agrees at 7 bases. CDR3 size: 12 residues. Germline CDR1 and CDR2: SGDLS and YYNGEE. Unmatched junction bases numbered 7, after V lost 7 bases and J lost 7 bases. The CDR3 DNA reads as TGTGCCAGCGGCAGGGGGTCTAATGAAGCTTTCTTT. Encoded protein: CASGRGSNEAFF.